This T cell receptor (beta chain) is from a study of cytomegalovirus exposure and HLA in healthy donors. CDR1 LNHDA and CDR2 SQIVND come from the germline V gene (reference sequence). CDR3 length: 15 amino acids. Deletions cut 3 bases from V and 4 bases from J, with 13 bases between. It was with 60 Vbeta and 13 Jbeta primers that the PCR ran. Repertoires were generated with immunoSEQ multiplex PCR, while TCRdb's copy carries only in-frame clones and drops some. The sample lists over 200,000 clones; 82% were seen once. V and J are TRBV19 and TRBJ1-5, with D perhaps TRBD1 (5 bases). This TCR was sampled from a woman aged 40-49 years in good health and CMV-seronegative. The sequenced material came from PBMCs. CDR3 nucleotide sequence: TGTGCCAGTAGTATGGAAAGGGGCTCTAATCAGCCCCAGCATTTT. As protein: CASSMERGSNQPQHF.